Given below is one TCR beta chain in context. The data stem from a study of CD8+CD57+ T cells in acquired aplastic anemia. Sequencing involved patients with CD8+CD57+ cell expansion previously shown by flow cytometry. CDR1 is MGHDK, CDR2 SYGVNS, per germline. V lost 8 bases, J lost 8 bases, and 13 bases stayed unmatched. This CDR3 is built from 14 residues. The template for TCR beta VDJ and CDR3 sequence profiling was genomic DNA. TCRdb processed the reads anew with MiXCR; each CDR3 protein has one entry. The sample carries approximately 190,000 distinct CDR3 sequences, 48% recorded once. The TCR comes from a human donor with aplastic anemia. The sample consisted of sorted CD4+, CD8+, or CD8+CD57+ T cells (not recorded which) from PBMCs. The gene calls are TRBV25-1 and TRBJ1-1; 8 bases fit TRBD1. The CDR3 nucleotides are TGTGCCAGCGGGGACCAGGGGGCCTCATCAGAAGCTTTCTTT. Amino acid sequence: CASGDQGASSEAFF.